This is a list of T cell receptor beta chains from one sample in a study of T cell responses to AZD1222 COVID-19 vaccine. Data came from immunoSEQ multiplex PCR; TCRdb stores just in-frame clones and leaves some out. The profile shows under 200,000 clones, around 90% of them singletons. This sample comprised peripheral blood, obtained 28 days after the second dose of the MenACWY control vaccine. The receptors originated from an adult who received the MenACWY meningococcal vaccine as a control. Each CDR3 is given with its conserved first and last residue. The order of the fields is D gene, V gene, J gene, clone size, CDR3 protein, CDR3 DNA. The D gene is left open where the match is weak. Clone size is given for some rows only: seen once, a few or many times, or a class if the clone is expanded.

d_gene: NA
v_gene: TRBV19
j_gene: TRBJ2-3
abundance: NA
CDR3aa: CASSVRPVGSTDTQYF
CDR3nt: TGTGCCAGTAGTGTCCGGCCCGTGGGAAGCACAGATACGCAGTATTTT

d_gene: NA
v_gene: TRBV7-9
j_gene: TRBJ1-5
abundance: few
CDR3aa: CASSLGVSNQPQHF
CDR3nt: TGTGCCAGCAGCTTAGGGGTCAGCAATCAGCCCCAGCATTTT

d_gene: TRBD2
v_gene: TRBV7-2
j_gene: TRBJ2-1
abundance: NA
CDR3aa: CASSARGGSYNEQFF
CDR3nt: TGTGCCAGTTCTGCCCGGGGGGGTTCCTACAATGAGCAGTTCTTC

d_gene: NA
v_gene: TRBV19
j_gene: TRBJ1-1
abundance: NA
CDR3aa: CATYRGGPMNTEAFF
CDR3nt: TGTGCCACTTATAGGGGGGGTCCCATGAACACTGAAGCTTTCTTT

d_gene: NA
v_gene: TRBV6-5
j_gene: TRBJ2-7
abundance: NA
CDR3aa: CASSSPRKGVVDEQYF
CDR3nt: TGTGCCAGCAGTTCACCCCGAAAAGGGGTAGTGGACGAGCAGTACTTC

d_gene: NA
v_gene: TRBV24-1
j_gene: TRBJ2-3
abundance: NA
CDR3aa: CATSDLGGPTDTQYF
CDR3nt: TGTGCCACCAGTGATTTGGGCGGCCCGACAGATACGCAGTATTTT

d_gene: NA
v_gene: TRBV11-3
j_gene: TRBJ2-1
abundance: NA
CDR3aa: CASSSLPEGEQFF
CDR3nt: TGTGCCAGCAGCTCACTCCCGGAGGGTGAGCAGTTCTTC

d_gene: TRBD1
v_gene: TRBV4-2
j_gene: TRBJ2-7
abundance: NA
CDR3aa: CASSPGTATYEQYF
CDR3nt: TGTGCCAGCAGCCCTGGGACAGCCACCTACGAGCAGTACTTC

d_gene: NA
v_gene: TRBV9
j_gene: TRBJ2-3
abundance: NA
CDR3aa: CASSSPLEHTDTQYF
CDR3nt: TGTGCCAGCAGCTCCCCCCTAGAACACACAGATACGCAGTATTTT

d_gene: NA
v_gene: TRBV7-3
j_gene: TRBJ2-3
abundance: NA
CDR3aa: CASSPLGVSTDTQYF
CDR3nt: TGTGCCAGCAGCCCGCTCGGCGTTAGCACAGATACGCAGTATTTT

d_gene: TRBD2
v_gene: TRBV29-1
j_gene: TRBJ2-1
abundance: NA
CDR3aa: CSVLAGGPDEQFF
CDR3nt: TGCAGCGTCCTAGCGGGAGGGCCAGATGAGCAGTTCTTC

d_gene: NA
v_gene: TRBV11-3
j_gene: TRBJ1-1
abundance: NA
CDR3aa: CASSKGDDTEAFF
CDR3nt: TGTGCCAGCAGCAAGGGTGATGACACTGAAGCTTTCTTT

d_gene: NA
v_gene: TRBV5-3
j_gene: TRBJ1-1
abundance: NA
CDR3aa: CARSPSPTGRRKAGNTEAFF
CDR3nt: TGTGCCAGAAGCCCCTCCCCCACAGGGAGAAGAAAGGCGGGAAACACTGAAGCTTTCTTT

d_gene: NA
v_gene: TRBV4-1
j_gene: TRBJ1-2
abundance: few
CDR3aa: CASSQAAGGAVGYTF
CDR3nt: TGCGCCAGCAGCCAAGCAGCGGGGGGGGCAGTTGGCTACACCTTC

d_gene: TRBD2
v_gene: TRBV30
j_gene: TRBJ2-1
abundance: once
CDR3aa: CAWSIGLAGYNEQFF
CDR3nt: TGTGCCTGGAGTATTGGACTAGCGGGATACAATGAGCAGTTCTTC

d_gene: TRBD2
v_gene: TRBV5-1
j_gene: TRBJ2-7
abundance: NA
CDR3aa: CASSLASSGSYEQYF
CDR3nt: TGCGCCAGCAGCTTGGCGTCTAGCGGGAGTTACGAGCAGTACTTC

d_gene: NA
v_gene: TRBV25-1
j_gene: TRBJ2-2
abundance: NA
CDR3aa: CASRNTGELFF
CDR3nt: TGTGCCAGCAGGAACACCGGGGAGCTGTTTTTT

d_gene: NA
v_gene: TRBV5-8
j_gene: TRBJ1-5
abundance: NA
CDR3aa: CASTQGRGYPQPQHF
CDR3nt: TGTGCCAGCACCCAAGGCAGGGGTTACCCTCAGCCCCAGCATTTT

d_gene: NA
v_gene: TRBV11-3
j_gene: TRBJ2-3
abundance: NA
CDR3aa: CASSSGLEGGTQYF
CDR3nt: TGTGCCAGCAGCTCCGGACTAGAGGGGGGTACGCAGTATTTT

d_gene: TRBD1
v_gene: TRBV29-1
j_gene: TRBJ2-2
abundance: NA
CDR3aa: CSVHGTGGLDTGELFF
CDR3nt: TGCAGCGTCCATGGGACAGGGGGCTTGGACACCGGGGAGCTGTTTTTT

d_gene: TRBD1
v_gene: TRBV29-1
j_gene: TRBJ1-2
abundance: NA
CDR3aa: CSVATGTEIYGYTF
CDR3nt: TGCAGCGTGGCTACCGGGACAGAAATTTATGGCTACACCTTC

d_gene: NA
v_gene: TRBV27
j_gene: TRBJ1-6
abundance: NA
CDR3aa: CASNPGGGNNSPLHF
CDR3nt: TGTGCCAGCAACCCCGGGGGAGGAAATAATTCACCCCTCCACTTT

d_gene: NA
v_gene: TRBV29-1
j_gene: TRBJ1-1
abundance: NA
CDR3aa: CSVRRGLIDTEAFF
CDR3nt: TGCAGCGTTCGCCGGGGGTTAATTGACACTGAAGCTTTCTTT

d_gene: TRBD1
v_gene: TRBV7-2
j_gene: TRBJ1-2
abundance: once
CDR3aa: CASSSAGTGHGYTF
CDR3nt: TGTGCCAGCAGCTCCGCCGGGACAGGGCATGGCTACACCTTC

d_gene: NA
v_gene: TRBV28
j_gene: TRBJ1-5
abundance: NA
CDR3aa: CASSPLGTSNQPQHF
CDR3nt: TGTGCCAGCAGCCCACTAGGGACTTCCAATCAGCCCCAGCATTTT

d_gene: NA
v_gene: TRBV6-5
j_gene: TRBJ1-4
abundance: NA
CDR3aa: CASSPQIQGNEKLFF
CDR3nt: TGTGCCAGCAGTCCTCAAATCCAGGGAAATGAAAAACTGTTTTTT

d_gene: NA
v_gene: TRBV5-1
j_gene: TRBJ2-1
abundance: NA
CDR3aa: CASSPGTYNEQFF
CDR3nt: TGCGCCAGCAGCCCGGGGACCTACAATGAGCAGTTCTTC

d_gene: TRBD1
v_gene: TRBV18
j_gene: TRBJ2-7
abundance: NA
CDR3aa: CASSPSGGSYEQYF
CDR3nt: TGTGCCAGCTCACCGTCAGGGGGCTCCTACGAGCAGTACTTC

d_gene: NA
v_gene: TRBV14
j_gene: TRBJ1-1
abundance: NA
CDR3aa: CASSRGGYTEAFF
CDR3nt: TGTGCCAGCAGTCGAGGAGGCTACACTGAAGCTTTCTTT

d_gene: NA
v_gene: TRBV5-1
j_gene: TRBJ2-7
abundance: NA
CDR3aa: CASSPFRGLPPSEQYF
CDR3nt: TGCGCCAGCAGCCCCTTCAGGGGACTCCCTCCTTCCGAGCAGTACTTC

d_gene: NA
v_gene: TRBV19
j_gene: TRBJ1-2
abundance: NA
CDR3aa: CASSMGGNYGYTF
CDR3nt: TGTGCCAGTAGTATGGGAGGGAACTATGGCTACACCTTC

d_gene: NA
v_gene: TRBV6-5
j_gene: TRBJ2-1
abundance: NA
CDR3aa: CASSPRGVSEQFF
CDR3nt: TGTGCCAGCAGCCCCCGGGGAGTGAGTGAGCAGTTCTTC

d_gene: TRBD2
v_gene: TRBV5-1
j_gene: TRBJ2-6
abundance: once
CDR3aa: CASSLTGTSGSGANVLTF
CDR3nt: TGCGCCAGCAGCTTAACCGGGACTAGCGGGAGTGGGGCCAACGTCCTGACTTTC

d_gene: NA
v_gene: TRBV19
j_gene: TRBJ1-2
abundance: NA
CDR3aa: CASSIGQAHGYTF
CDR3nt: TGTGCCAGTAGTATCGGGCAGGCCCATGGCTACACCTTC

d_gene: TRBD1
v_gene: TRBV7-3
j_gene: TRBJ1-1
abundance: NA
CDR3aa: CASSRDRGTEAFF
CDR3nt: TGTGCCAGCAGCCGCGACAGGGGTACTGAAGCTTTCTTT

d_gene: NA
v_gene: TRBV10-3
j_gene: TRBJ1-4
abundance: NA
CDR3aa: CAISRTDKNEKLFF
CDR3nt: TGTGCCATCAGTCGGACGGACAAGAATGAAAAACTGTTTTTT

d_gene: NA
v_gene: TRBV30
j_gene: TRBJ1-6
abundance: NA
CDR3aa: CAWSSSSPLHF
CDR3nt: TGTGCCTGGAGTAGCAGTTCACCCCTCCACTTT

d_gene: TRBD1
v_gene: TRBV2
j_gene: TRBJ1-1
abundance: medium-sized
CDR3aa: CASSDGQGTEAFF
CDR3nt: TGTGCCAGCAGTGACGGACAGGGCACTGAAGCTTTCTTT

d_gene: TRBD2
v_gene: TRBV9
j_gene: TRBJ2-3
abundance: NA
CDR3aa: CASSVETSGGRRYF
CDR3nt: TGTGCCAGCAGCGTAGAGACTAGCGGGGGCCGACGGTATTTT

d_gene: TRBD2
v_gene: TRBV24-1
j_gene: TRBJ2-1
abundance: NA
CDR3aa: CATSNRGLPGGAYNEQFF
CDR3nt: TGTGCCACCAGTAATCGCGGTCTCCCGGGGGGAGCCTACAATGAGCAGTTCTTC

d_gene: TRBD2
v_gene: TRBV19
j_gene: TRBJ2-3
abundance: NA
CDR3aa: CASSGLALNSDTQYF
CDR3nt: TGTGCCAGTAGTGGACTAGCGCTCAATTCAGATACGCAGTATTTT

d_gene: NA
v_gene: TRBV24-1
j_gene: TRBJ2-7
abundance: once
CDR3aa: CATSDSRKEAGRHEQYF
CDR3nt: TGTGCCACCAGTGATTCTAGGAAAGAGGCAGGGAGGCACGAGCAGTACTTC